This TCR beta chain is drawn from a study of T cell responses to AZD1222 COVID-19 vaccine. The protocol was immunoSEQ multiplex PCR, while the TCRdb copy is restricted to in-frame clones and leaves out a portion. Of some 150,000 clones listed, approximately 91% are singletons. V gave up 5 bases and J gave up 4 bases, with 8 bases separating them. Germline V lookup: CDR1 MGHDK, CDR2 SYGVNS. The CDR3 is 13 amino acids. The chain combines TRBV25-1 with TRBJ2-2; D is ambiguous. The source material was peripheral blood, sampled 28 days after the second AZD1222 dose. The sequence was collected from an adult who received the AZD1222 COVID-19 vaccine. This chain's CDR3 is CASSWTSTGELFF. In DNA form, the CDR3 reads TGTGCCAGCAGTTGGACCTCCACCGGGGAGCTGTTTTTT.